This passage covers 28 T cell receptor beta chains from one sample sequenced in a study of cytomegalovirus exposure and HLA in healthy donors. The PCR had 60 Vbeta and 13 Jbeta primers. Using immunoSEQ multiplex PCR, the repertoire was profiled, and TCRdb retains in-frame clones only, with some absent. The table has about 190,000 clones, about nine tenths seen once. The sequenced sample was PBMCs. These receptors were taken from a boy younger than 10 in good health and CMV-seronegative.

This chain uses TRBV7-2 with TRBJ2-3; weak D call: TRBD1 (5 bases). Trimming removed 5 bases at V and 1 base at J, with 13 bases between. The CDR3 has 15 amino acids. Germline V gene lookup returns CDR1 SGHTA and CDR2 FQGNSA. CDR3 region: CASSPRQLGTDTQYF. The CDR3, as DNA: TGTGCCAGCAGCCCCCGACAGTTGGGCACAGATACGCAGTATTTT.

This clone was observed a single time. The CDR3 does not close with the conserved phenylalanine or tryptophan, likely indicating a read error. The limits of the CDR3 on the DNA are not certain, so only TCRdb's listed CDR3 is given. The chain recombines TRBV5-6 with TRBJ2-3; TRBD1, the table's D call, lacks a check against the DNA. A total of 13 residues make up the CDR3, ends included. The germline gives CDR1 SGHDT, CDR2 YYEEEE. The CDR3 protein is CASSLGDRSLGNL.

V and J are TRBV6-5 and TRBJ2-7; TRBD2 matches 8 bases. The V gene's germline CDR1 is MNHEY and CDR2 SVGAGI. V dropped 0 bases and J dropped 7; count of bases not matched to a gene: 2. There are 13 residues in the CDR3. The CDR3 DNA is TGTGCCAGCAGTTACTCGTCTAGCGGGGAGCAGTACTTC. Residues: CASSYSSSGEQYF.

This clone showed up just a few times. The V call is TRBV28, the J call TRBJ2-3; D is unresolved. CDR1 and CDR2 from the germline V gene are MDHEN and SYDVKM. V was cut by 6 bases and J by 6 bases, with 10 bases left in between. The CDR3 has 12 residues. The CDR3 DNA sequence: TGTGCCAGCAGCACGACCGGGGATACGCAGTATTTT. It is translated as CASSTTGDTQYF. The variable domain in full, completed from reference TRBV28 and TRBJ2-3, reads DVKVTQSSRYLVKRTGEKVFLECVQDMDHENMFWYRQDPGLGLRLIYFSYDVKMKEKGDIPEGYSVSREKKERFSLILESASTNQTSMYLCASSTTGDTQYFGPGTRLTVL.

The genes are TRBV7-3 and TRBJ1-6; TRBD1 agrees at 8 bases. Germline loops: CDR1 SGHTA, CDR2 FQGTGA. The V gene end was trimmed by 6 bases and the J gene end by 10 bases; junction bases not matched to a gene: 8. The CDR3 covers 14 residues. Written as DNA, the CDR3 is TGTGCCAGCAGATCGACAGGGGTAGACTCACCCCTCCACTTT. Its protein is CASRSTGVDSPLHF.

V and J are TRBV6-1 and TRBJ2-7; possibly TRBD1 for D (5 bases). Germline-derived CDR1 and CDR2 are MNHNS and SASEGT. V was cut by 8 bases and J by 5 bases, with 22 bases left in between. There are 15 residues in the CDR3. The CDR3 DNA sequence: TGTGCCAGCTCAAATCCGGCAGGGATTGTCAACGAGCAGTACTTC. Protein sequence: CASSNPAGIVNEQYF.

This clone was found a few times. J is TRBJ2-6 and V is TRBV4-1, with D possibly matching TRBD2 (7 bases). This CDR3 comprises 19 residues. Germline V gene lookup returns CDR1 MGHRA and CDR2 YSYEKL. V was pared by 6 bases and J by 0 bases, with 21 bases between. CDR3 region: CASSDFWGGLSSGANVLTF. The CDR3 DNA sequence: TGCGCCAGCAGTGACTTTTGGGGGGGGCTATCCTCTGGGGCCAACGTCCTGACTTTC.

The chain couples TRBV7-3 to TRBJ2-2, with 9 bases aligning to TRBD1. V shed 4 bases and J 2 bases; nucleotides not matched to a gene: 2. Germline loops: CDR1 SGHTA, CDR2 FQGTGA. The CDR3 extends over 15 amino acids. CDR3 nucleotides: TGTGCCAGCAGCTCGGGACAGGGAAACACCGGGGAGCTGTTTTTT. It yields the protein CASSSGQGNTGELFF.

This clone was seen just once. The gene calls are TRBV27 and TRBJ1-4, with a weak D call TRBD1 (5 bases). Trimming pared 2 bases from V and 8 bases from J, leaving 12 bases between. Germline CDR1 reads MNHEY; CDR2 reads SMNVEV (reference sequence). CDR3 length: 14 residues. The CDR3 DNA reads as TGTGCCAGCAGTTTAAGGCAGGGCGGCGAAAAACTGTTTTTT. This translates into CASSLRQGGEKLFF.

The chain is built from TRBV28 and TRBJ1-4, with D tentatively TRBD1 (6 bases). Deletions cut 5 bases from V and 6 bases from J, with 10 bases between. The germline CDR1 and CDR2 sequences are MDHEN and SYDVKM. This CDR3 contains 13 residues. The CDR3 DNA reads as TGTGCCAGCAGTGCATACAGGGATGAAAAACTGTTTTTT. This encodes CASSAYRDEKLFF.

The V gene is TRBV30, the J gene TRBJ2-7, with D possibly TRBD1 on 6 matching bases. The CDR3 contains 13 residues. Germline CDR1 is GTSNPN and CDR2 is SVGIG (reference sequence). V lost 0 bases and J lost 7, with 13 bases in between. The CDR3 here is CAWSVWAGDEQYF. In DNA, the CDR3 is TGTGCCTGGAGTGTATGGGCAGGGGATGAGCAGTACTTC.

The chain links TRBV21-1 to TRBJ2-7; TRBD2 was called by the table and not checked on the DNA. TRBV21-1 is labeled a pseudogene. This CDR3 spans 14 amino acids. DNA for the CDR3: TGTGCCAGCACCCGGGGGGACACAACCTACGAGCAGTACTTC. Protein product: CASTRGDTTYEQYF.

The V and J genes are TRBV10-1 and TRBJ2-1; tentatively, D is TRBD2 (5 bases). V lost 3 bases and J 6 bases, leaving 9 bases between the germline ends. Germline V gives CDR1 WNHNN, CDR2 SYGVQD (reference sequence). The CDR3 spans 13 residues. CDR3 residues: CASSEGLGNEQFF. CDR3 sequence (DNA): TGCGCCAGCAGTGAAGGACTCGGCAATGAGCAGTTCTTC.

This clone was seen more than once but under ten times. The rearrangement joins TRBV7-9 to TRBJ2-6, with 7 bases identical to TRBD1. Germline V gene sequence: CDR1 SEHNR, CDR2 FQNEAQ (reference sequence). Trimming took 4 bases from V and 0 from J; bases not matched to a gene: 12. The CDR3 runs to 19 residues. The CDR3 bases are TGTGCCAGCAGCTCCTCACTACAGGGGTGGTACTCTGGGGCCAACGTCCTGACTTTC. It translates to CASSSSLQGWYSGANVLTF.

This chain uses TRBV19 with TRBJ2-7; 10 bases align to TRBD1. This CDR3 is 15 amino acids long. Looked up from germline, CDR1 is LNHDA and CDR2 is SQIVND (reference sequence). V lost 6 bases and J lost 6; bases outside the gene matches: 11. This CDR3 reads CASRKPGTGVGEQYF. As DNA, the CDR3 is TGTGCCAGTAGAAAACCCGGGACAGGGGTAGGCGAGCAGTACTTC.

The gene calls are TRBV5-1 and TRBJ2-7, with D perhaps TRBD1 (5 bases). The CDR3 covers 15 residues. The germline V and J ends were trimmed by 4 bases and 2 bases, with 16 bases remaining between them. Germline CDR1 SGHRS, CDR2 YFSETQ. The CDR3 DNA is TGCGCCAGCAGCATGGGCAGGGCCTTCGCCTACGAGCAGTACTTC. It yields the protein CASSMGRAFAYEQYF.

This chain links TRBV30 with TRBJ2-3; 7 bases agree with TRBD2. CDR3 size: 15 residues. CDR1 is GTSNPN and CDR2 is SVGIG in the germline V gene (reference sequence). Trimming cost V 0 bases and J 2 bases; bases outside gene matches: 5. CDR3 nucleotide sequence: TGTGCCTGGAGTGTCGGCGGGAGTCCCACAGATACGCAGTATTTT. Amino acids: CAWSVGGSPTDTQYF. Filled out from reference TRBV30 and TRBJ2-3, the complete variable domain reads SQTIHQWPATLVQPVGSPLSLECTVEGTSNPNLYWYRQAAGRGLQLLFYSVGIGQISSEVPQNLSASRPQDRQFILSSKKLLLSDSGFYLCAWSVGGSPTDTQYFGPGTRLTVL.

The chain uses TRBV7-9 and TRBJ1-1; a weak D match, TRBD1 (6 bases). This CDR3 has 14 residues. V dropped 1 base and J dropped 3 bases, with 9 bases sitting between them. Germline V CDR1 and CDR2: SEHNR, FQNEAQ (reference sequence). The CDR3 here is CASSLVPGDTEAFF. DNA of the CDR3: TGTGCCAGCAGCTTAGTCCCAGGGGACACTGAAGCTTTCTTT.

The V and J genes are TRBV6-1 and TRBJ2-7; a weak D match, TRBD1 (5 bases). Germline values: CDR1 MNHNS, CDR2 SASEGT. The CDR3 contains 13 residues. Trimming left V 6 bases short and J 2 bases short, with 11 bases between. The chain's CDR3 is CASSRVEAYEQYF. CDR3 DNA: TGTGCCAGCAGCAGGGTAGAAGCCTACGAGCAGTACTTC.

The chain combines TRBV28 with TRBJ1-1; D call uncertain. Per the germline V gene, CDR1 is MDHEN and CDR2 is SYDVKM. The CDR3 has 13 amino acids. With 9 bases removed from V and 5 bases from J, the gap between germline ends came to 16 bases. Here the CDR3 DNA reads TGTGCCAGTAACCCGGGGATGGCGACTGAAGCTTTCTTT. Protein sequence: CASNPGMATEAFF.

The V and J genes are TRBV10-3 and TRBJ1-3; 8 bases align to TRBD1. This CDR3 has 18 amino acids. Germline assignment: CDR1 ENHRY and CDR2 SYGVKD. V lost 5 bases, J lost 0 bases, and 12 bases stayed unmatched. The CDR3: CAISSDRTGSSSGNTIYF. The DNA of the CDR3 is TGTGCCATCAGTTCAGATAGGACAGGGTCAAGCTCTGGAAACACCATATATTTT.

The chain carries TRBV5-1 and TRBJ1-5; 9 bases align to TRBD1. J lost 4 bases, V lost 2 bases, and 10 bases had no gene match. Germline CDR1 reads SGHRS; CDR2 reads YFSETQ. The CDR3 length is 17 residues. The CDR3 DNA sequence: TGCGCCAGCAGCTTAGGGACCGGGACAGGGAGGAATCAGCCCCAGCATTTT. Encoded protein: CASSLGTGTGRNQPQHF. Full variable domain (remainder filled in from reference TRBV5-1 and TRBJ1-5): KAGVTQTPRYLIKTRGQQVTLSCSPISGHRSVSWYQQTPGQGLQFLFEYFSETQRNKGNFPGRFSGRQFSNSRSEMNVSTLELGDSALYLCASSLGTGTGRNQPQHFGDGTRLSIL.

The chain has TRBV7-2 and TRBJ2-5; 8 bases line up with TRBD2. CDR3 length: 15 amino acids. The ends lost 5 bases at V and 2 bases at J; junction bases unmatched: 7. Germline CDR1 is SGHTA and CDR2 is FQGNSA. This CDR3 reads CASSLASGYQETQYF. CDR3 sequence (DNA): TGTGCCAGCAGCCTTGCTAGCGGGTATCAAGAGACCCAGTACTTC.

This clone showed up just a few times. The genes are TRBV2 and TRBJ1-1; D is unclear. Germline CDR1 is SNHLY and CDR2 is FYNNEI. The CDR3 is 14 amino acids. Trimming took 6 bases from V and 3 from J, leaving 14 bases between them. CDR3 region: CASRPQVLDTEAFF. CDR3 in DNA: TGTGCCAGCAGGCCCCAAGTACTCGACACTGAAGCTTTCTTT.

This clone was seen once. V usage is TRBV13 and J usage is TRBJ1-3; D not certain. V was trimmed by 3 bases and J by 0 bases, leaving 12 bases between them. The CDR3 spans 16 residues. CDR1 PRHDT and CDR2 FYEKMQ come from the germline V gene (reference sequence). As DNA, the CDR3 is TGTGCCAGCAGCTTGTTTTCCCTTAGCTCTGGAAACACCATATATTTT. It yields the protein CASSLFSLSSGNTIYF. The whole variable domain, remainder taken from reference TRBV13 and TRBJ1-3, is AAGVIQSPRHLIKEKRETATLKCYPIPRHDTVYWYQQGPGQDPQFLISFYEKMQSDKGSIPDRFSAQQFSDYHSELNMSSLELGDSALYFCASSLFSLSSGNTIYFGEGSWLTVV.

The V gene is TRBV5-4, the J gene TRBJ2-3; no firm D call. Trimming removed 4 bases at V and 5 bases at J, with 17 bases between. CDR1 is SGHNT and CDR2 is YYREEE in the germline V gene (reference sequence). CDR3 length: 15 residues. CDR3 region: CASSGDLRSVDTQYF. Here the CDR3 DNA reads TGTGCCAGCAGCGGAGACTTACGTTCTGTAGATACGCAGTATTTT.

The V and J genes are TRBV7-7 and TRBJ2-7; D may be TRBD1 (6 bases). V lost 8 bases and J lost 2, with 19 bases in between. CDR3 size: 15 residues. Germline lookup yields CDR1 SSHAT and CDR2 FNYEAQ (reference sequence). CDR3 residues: CASSINREPTYEQYF. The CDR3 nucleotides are TGTGCCAGCTCGATCAACAGGGAGCCGACCTACGAGCAGTACTTC.

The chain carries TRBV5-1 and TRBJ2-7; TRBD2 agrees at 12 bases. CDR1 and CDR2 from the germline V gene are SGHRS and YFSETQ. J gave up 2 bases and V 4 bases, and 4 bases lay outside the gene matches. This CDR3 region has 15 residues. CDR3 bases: TGCGCCAGCAGCGTAGGACTAGCGGGGCCCTACGAGCAGTACTTC. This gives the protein CASSVGLAGPYEQYF.